Sequencing of this T cell receptor beta chain was carried out in a study of T cell changes during pregnancy in multiple sclerosis. CDR1 and CDR2 from the germline V gene are MNHEY and SVGAGI. V gave up 0 bases and J gave up 14 bases, with 19 bases separating them. The CDR3 has 15 residues. This table comes from immunoSEQ multiplex PCR, and its TCRdb copy is limited to in-frame clones, with some not included. The sample holds about 69,000 clones, approximately 91% seen once. Sequenced material: peripheral blood, taken in the third trimester of pregnancy. This sequence originates from a female donor with multiple sclerosis, enrolled in a pregnancy study. J is TRBJ1-4 and V is TRBV6-5, with a weak D call TRBD1 (5 bases). The chain's CDR3 is CASSYSDRYESELFF. The CDR3 DNA follows: TGTGCCAGCAGTTACTCAGACAGATACGAAAGCGAGCTGTTTTTT.